These T cell receptor beta chains were read from a single sample in a study of cytomegalovirus exposure and HLA in healthy donors. Some clones are missing from TCRdb's copy, which holds only in-frame ones; the method was immunoSEQ multiplex PCR. Of hundreds of thousands of clones listed, just over 70% are singletons. Input material: PBMCs. The receptor source for this set is a female donor in good health and CMV-seronegative. Both conserved end residues are part of each CDR3. A D gene is named only where the DNA matches it firmly. Clone size appears in some rows only: once, few, many, or a class for an expanded clone.

V	J	D	size	CDR3	DNA
TRBV28	TRBJ2-1	TRBD2	once	CASSSSGRNEQFF	TGTGCCAGCAGTTCTAGCGGGAGGAATGAGCAGTTCTTC
TRBV18	TRBJ2-5	.	.	CASSPRESETQYF	TGTGCCAGCTCACCACGAGAAAGCGAGACCCAGTACTTC
TRBV11-3	TRBJ2-1	TRBD2	.	CASSPGLAGVDEQFF	TGTGCCAGCAGCCCAGGACTAGCGGGAGTCGATGAGCAGTTCTTC
TRBV9	TRBJ2-7	TRBD2	.	CASSVGLAGPYLVAEQYF	TGTGCCAGCAGCGTAGGACTAGCGGGACCCTACCTCGTTGCCGAGCAGTACTTC
TRBV5-1	TRBJ1-6	TRBD1	.	CASSPGQGDSYNSPLHF	TGCGCCAGCAGCCCCGGACAGGGTGACTCCTATAATTCACCCCTCCACTTT
TRBV4-2	TRBJ2-1	TRBD2	.	CASSPTWTSSSYNEQFF	TGTGCCAGCAGCCCCACATGGACTAGCAGCTCCTACAATGAGCAGTTCTTC
TRBV18	TRBJ2-7	TRBD1	.	CASSPGDRHHEQYF	TGTGCCAGCTCACCCGGGGACAGACACCACGAGCAGTACTTC
TRBV10-3	TRBJ1-2	TRBD1	.	CAIRQGNGYTF	TGTGCCATCAGACAGGGGAATGGCTACACCTTC
TRBV25-1	TRBJ1-2	TRBD1	.	CASSDFGQVGGYTF	TGTGCCAGCAGTGACTTTGGACAGGTCGGAGGCTACACCTTC
TRBV7-9	TRBJ2-5	TRBD2	few	CASSVKGEGRETQYF	TGTGCCAGCAGCGTCAAAGGGGAGGGCCGGGAGACCCAGTACTTC
TRBV6-1	TRBJ2-1	.	.	CASTEVDSALTKQFF	TGTGCCAGCACTGAAGTGGACTCTGCACTCACAAAGCAGTTCTTC
TRBV14	TRBJ2-1	TRBD2	.	CASSQEPGLAVNEQFF	TGTGCCAGCAGCCAAGAACCAGGACTAGCGGTCAATGAGCAGTTCTTC
TRBV6-5	TRBJ2-3	TRBD2	.	CASSYSDGRGDTQYF	TGTGCCAGCAGTTACTCGGACGGGAGGGGGGATACGCAGTATTTT
TRBV28	TRBJ2-7	.	.	CASSSWTISYEQYF	TGTGCCAGCAGTTCCTGGACTATCTCCTACGAGCAGTACTTC
TRBV28	TRBJ1-4	.	.	CASKGRTNEKLFF	TGTGCCAGCAAGGGGCGAACTAATGAAAAACTGTTTTTT
TRBV5-4	TRBJ2-3	.	.	CASSTPEQGYTDTQYF	TGTGCCAGCAGCACCCCGGAACAGGGCTACACAGATACGCAGTATTTT
TRBV7-8	TRBJ1-3	TRBD1	.	CASSSRSDRVYF	TGTGCCAGCAGCTCGAGATCGGACAGGGTTTATTTT
TRBV9	TRBJ2-5	TRBD2	.	CASTVGGGRSKETQYF	TGTGCCAGCACCGTGGGCGGCGGGAGGTCCAAAGAGACCCAGTACTTC
TRBV19	TRBJ2-3	TRBD2	.	CASSTGGRGSTDTQYF	TGTGCCAGTAGTACGGGGGGGCGGGGTAGCACAGATACGCAGTATTTT
TRBV27	TRBJ2-7	.	.	CASSSRGSYEQYF	TGTGCCAGCAGTTCCAGGGGCTCCTACGAGCAGTACTTC